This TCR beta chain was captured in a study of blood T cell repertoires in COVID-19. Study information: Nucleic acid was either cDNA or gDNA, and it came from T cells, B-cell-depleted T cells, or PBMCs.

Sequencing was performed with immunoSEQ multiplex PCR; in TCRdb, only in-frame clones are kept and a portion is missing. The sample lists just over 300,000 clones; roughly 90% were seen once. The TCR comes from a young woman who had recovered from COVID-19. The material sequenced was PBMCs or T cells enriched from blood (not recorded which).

The CDR3 sequence is CACQKGHVSYEQYF. The CDR3 coding sequence is TGTGCCTGCCAAAAGGGGCATGTTTCCTACGAGCAGTACTTC. The chain has TRBV30 and TRBJ2-7; tentatively, D is TRBD1 (5 bases). The germline V gene encodes CDR1 GTSNPN and CDR2 SVGIG (reference sequence). The V gene lost 6 bases and the J gene lost 1 base, with 16 bases spanning the gap. This CDR3 has 14 amino acids.